This T cell receptor (beta chain) was found in a study of T cells in Graves' hyperthyroidism and ophthalmopathy. Findings of the study overall: From stable hyperthyroidism, ophthalmopathy was set apart by a 13 V-J model.

Researchers took RNA transcripts and amplified the TCR beta CDR3 regions from them. With the HTBI primer set, the TCR CDR3 went through a first round of RT-PCR. TCRdb re-called the multiplex PCR reads through MiXCR, storing one row per CDR3 protein. The sample records about 640,000 distinct CDR3 sequences, more than 20% being singletons. To note about this clonotype: What it binds is unknown.

The germline V gene has CDR1 SGHDT and CDR2 YYEEEE. Trimming at V came to 3 bases and at J to 0 bases, leaving 2 bases not matched to a gene. CDR3 length equals 14 residues. The sequencing sample was made of blood. The chain employs TRBV5-6 and TRBJ1-1; TRBD1 aligns across 7 bases. This TCR was sampled from a man aged 30 to 45 with Graves' ophthalmopathy. The DNA for the CDR3 is TGTGCCAGCAGCTGGGACAGAATGAACACTGAAGCTTTCTTT. It yields the protein CASSWDRMNTEAFF.